This T cell receptor beta chain was sequenced during a study of blood T cell repertoires in COVID-19. At the level of the study: Spain, Italy and the United States supplied samples that represented acute and convalescent COVID-19. PBMCs, B-cell-depleted T cells, or T cells were the source of the cDNA or gDNA that made up the material.

The CDR3 extends over 15 amino acids. V lost 5 bases to trimming and J lost 4 bases; unmatched junction nucleotides: 10. Per the germline V gene, CDR1 is SGHRS and CDR2 is YFSETQ. Authors' processing steps: Amplification with reference gene primers provided the estimates of nucleated cell counts. Assay: immunoSEQ multiplex PCR; the TCRdb copy retains only in-frame clones and omits some. The V and J calls and clone size come from that table; D and trimming were worked out from the DNA. Altogether roughly 79,000 clones are present, around 83% being singletons, with the ten largest covering roughly 3.5%.

This clonotype was sampled from a man aged 45-60 years with acute or convalescent COVID-19. The chain recombines TRBV5-1 with TRBJ1-2; TRBD1 aligns across 8 bases. Sequencing used peripheral blood. For the CDR3, the DNA is TGCGCCAGCAGACCTGGACAGGGCCCCGTCTATGGCTACACCTTC. Protein sequence: CASRPGQGPVYGYTF.